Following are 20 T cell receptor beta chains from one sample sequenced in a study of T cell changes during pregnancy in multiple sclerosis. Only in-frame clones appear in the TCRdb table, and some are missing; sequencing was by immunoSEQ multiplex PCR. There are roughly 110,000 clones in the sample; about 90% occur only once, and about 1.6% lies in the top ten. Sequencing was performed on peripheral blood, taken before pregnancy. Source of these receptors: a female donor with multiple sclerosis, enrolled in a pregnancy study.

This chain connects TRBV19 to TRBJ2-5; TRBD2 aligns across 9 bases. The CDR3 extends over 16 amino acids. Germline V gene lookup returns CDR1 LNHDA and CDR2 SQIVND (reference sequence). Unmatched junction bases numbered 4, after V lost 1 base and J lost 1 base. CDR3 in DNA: TGTGCCAGTAGTATAGGAGCGGGAGGTTTCCAAGAGACCCAGTACTTC. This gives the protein CASSIGAGGFQETQYF.

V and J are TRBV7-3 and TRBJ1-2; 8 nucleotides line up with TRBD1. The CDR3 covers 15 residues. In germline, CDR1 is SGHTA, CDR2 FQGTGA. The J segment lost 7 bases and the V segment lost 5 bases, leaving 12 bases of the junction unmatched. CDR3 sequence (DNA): TGTGCCAGCAGCCCATCAGACGACAGGGGCGGTGGCTACACCTTC. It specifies CASSPSDDRGGGYTF.

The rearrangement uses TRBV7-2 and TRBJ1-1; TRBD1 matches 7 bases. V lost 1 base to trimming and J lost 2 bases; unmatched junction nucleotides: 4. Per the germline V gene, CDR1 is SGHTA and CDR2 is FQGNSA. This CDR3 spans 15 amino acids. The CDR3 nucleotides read TGTGCCAGCAGCTTAGACAGGGGTCCTAACACTGAAGCTTTCTTT. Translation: CASSLDRGPNTEAFF.

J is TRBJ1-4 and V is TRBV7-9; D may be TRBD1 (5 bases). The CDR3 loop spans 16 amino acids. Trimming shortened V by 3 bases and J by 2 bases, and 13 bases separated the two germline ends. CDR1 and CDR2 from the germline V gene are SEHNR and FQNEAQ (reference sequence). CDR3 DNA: TGTGCCAGCAGCTTCCCCTCCAGGGCTACTAATGAAAAACTGTTTTTT. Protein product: CASSFPSRATNEKLFF. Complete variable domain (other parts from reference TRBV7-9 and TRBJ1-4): DTGVSQNPRHKITKRGQNVTFRCDPISEHNRLYWYRQTLGQGPEFLTYFQNEAQLEKSRLLSDRFSAERPKGSFSTLEIQRTEQGDSAMYLCASSFPSRATNEKLFFGSGTQLSVL.

In DNA form, the CDR3 reads TGTGCCAGCAGTGAAGCGCTTCCTGCAAGCGGGGGGGCCGGGGAGACCCAGTACTTC. Residues: CASSEALPASGGAGETQYF. This chain links TRBV2 with TRBJ2-5, with 10 positions matching TRBD2. CDR1 SNHLY and CDR2 FYNNEI come from the germline V gene. This CDR3 region has 19 residues. The junction had 15 bases not matched to a gene; V was cut back by 0 bases and J by 5 bases. Variable domain in full (rest from reference TRBV2 and TRBJ2-5): EPEVTQTPSHQVTQMGQEVILRCVPISNHLYFYWYRQILGQKVEFLVSFYNNEISEKSEIFDDQFSVERPDGSNFTLKIRSTKLEDSAMYFCASSEALPASGGAGETQYFGPGTRLLVL.

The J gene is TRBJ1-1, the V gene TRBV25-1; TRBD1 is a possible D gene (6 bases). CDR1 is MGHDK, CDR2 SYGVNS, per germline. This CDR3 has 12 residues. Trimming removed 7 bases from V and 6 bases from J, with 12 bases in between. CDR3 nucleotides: TGTGCCAGCAACAGGGCCGGGGCTGAAGCTTTCTTT. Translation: CASNRAGAEAFF.

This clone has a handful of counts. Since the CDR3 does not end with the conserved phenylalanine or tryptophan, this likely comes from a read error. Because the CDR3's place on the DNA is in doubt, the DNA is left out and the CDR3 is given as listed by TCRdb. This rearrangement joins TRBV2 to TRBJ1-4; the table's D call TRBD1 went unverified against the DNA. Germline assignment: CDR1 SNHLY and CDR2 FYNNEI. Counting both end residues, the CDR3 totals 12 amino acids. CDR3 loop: CASGTGFSLRIA.

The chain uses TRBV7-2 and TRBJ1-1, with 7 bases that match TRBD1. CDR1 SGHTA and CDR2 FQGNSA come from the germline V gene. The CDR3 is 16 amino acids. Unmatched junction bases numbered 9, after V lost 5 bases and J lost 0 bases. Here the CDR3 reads CASSPRGGGMNTEAFF. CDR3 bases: TGTGCCAGCAGCCCCCGCGGAGGGGGCATGAACACTGAAGCTTTCTTT. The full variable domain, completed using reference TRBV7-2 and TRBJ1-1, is GAGVSQSPSNKVTEKGKDVELRCDPISGHTALYWYRQSLGQGLEFLIYFQGNSAPDKSGLPSDRFSAERTGGSVSTLTIQRTQQEDSAVYLCASSPRGGGMNTEAFFGQGTRLTVV.

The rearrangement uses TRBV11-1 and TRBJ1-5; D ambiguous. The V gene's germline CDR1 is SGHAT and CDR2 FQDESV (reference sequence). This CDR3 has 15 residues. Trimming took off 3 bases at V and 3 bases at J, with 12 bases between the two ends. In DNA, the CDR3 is TGTGCCAGCAGCTTGGGGAGAAGTAACAATCAGCCCCAGCATTTT. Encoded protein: CASSLGRSNNQPQHF.

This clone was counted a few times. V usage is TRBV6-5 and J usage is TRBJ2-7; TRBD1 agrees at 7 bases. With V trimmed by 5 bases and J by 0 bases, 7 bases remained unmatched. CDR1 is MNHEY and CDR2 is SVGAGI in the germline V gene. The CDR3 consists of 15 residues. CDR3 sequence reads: CASSPDRPSSYEQYF. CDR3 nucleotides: TGTGCCAGCAGTCCGGACAGGCCGAGCTCCTACGAGCAGTACTTC.

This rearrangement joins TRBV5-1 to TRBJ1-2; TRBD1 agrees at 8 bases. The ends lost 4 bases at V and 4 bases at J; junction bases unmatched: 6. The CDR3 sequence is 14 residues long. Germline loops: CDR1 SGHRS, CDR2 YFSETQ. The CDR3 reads CASSPSGTGYGYTF. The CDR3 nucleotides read TGCGCCAGCAGCCCATCCGGGACAGGCTATGGCTACACCTTC.

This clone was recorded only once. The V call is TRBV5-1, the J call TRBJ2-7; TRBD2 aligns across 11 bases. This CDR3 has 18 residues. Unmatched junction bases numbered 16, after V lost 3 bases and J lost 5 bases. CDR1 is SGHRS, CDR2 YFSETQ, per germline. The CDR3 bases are TGCGCCAGCAGCTGGTGGACGGCAACCGGGACTAGCGGCCACGAGCAGTACTTC. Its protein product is CASSWWTATGTSGHEQYF.

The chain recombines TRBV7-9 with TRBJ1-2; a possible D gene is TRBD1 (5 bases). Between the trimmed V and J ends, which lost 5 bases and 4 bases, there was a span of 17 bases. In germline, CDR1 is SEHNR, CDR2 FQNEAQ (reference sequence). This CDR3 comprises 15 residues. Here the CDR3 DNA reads TGTGCCAGCAGCGTATCCGGGACTGCTGGCTATGGCTACACCTTC. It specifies CASSVSGTAGYGYTF.

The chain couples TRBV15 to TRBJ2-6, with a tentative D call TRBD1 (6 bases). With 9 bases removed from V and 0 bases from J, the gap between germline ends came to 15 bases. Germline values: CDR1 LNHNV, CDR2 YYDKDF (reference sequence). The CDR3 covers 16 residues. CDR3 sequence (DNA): TGTGCCACACGGAGACAACAGGGCTCTGGGGCCAACGTCCTGACTTTC. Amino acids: CATRRQQGSGANVLTF. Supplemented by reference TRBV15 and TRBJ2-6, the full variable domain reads DAMVIQNPRYQVTQFGKPVTLSCSQTLNHNVMYWYQQKSSQAPKLLFHYYDKDFNNEADTPDNFQSRRPNTSFCFLDIRSPGLGDTAMYLCATRRQQGSGANVLTFGAGSRLTVL.

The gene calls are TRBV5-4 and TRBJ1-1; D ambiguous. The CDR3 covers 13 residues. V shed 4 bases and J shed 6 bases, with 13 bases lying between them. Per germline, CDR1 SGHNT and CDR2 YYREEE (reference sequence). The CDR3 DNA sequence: TGTGCCAGCAGCCGGGTTGAGGCCGCTGAAGCTTTCTTT. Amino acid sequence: CASSRVEAAEAFF.

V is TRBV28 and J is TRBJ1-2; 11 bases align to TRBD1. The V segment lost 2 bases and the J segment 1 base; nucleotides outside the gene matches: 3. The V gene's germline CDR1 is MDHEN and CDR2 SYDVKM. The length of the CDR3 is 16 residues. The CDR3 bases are TGTGCCAGCAGTTTAACCGGGACAGGGGGTAACTATGGCTACACCTTC. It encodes CASSLTGTGGNYGYTF.

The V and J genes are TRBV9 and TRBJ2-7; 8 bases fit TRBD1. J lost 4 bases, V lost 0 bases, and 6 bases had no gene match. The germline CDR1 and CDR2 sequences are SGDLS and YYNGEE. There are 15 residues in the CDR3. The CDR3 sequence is CASSVADQGAYEQYF. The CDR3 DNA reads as TGTGCCAGCAGCGTAGCTGATCAGGGGGCTTACGAGCAGTACTTC.

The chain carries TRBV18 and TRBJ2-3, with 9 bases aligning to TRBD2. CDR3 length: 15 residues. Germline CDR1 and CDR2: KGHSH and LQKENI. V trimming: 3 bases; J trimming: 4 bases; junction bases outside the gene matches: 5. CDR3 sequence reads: CASSPNQREADTQYF. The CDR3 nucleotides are TGTGCCAGCTCACCGAACCAGCGGGAGGCAGATACGCAGTATTTT.

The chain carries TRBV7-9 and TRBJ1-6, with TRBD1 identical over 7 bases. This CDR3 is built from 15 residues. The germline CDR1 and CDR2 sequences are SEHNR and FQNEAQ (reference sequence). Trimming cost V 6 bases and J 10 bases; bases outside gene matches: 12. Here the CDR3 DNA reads TGTGCCAGCAGACAACTGACAGGGTCTCCCTCACCCCTCCACTTT. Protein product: CASRQLTGSPSPLHF.

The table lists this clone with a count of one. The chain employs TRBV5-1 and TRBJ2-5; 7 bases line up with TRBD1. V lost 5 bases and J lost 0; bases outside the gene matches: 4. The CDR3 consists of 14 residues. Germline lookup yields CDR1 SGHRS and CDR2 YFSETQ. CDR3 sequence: CASRGDSYQETQYF. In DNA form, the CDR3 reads TGCGCCAGCAGAGGGGACAGCTACCAAGAGACCCAGTACTTC.